The 18 T cell receptor beta chains in this list originate from one sample, sequenced in a study of T cell responses to AZD1222 COVID-19 vaccine. Produced via immunoSEQ multiplex PCR; TCRdb's table is partial and in-frame only. The profile shows around 140,000 clones, roughly 90% of them singletons. Sequenced material: peripheral blood, taken 28 days after the second AZD1222 dose. All receptors derive from an adult who received the AZD1222 COVID-19 vaccine.

The chain employs TRBV12-3 or TRBV12-4 and TRBJ1-3, with D hard to call. The CDR3 is 12 amino acids. Between the trimmed V and J ends, which lost 7 bases and 1 base, there was a span of 5 bases. The CDR3 is CASTQSGNTIYF. The CDR3 DNA follows: TGTGCCAGCACCCAATCTGGAAACACCATATATTTT.

The rearrangement joins TRBV6-6 to TRBJ2-3; the D gene could be TRBD1 or TRBD2 (5 bases each). The germline V gene has CDR1 MNHNY and CDR2 SVGAGI (reference sequence). This CDR3 has 20 amino acids. Trimming shortened V by 5 bases and J by 0 bases, and 27 bases separated the two germline ends. Here the CDR3 reads CASSPIRGWKRASSTDTQYF. The CDR3 DNA reads as TGTGCCAGCAGTCCTATCCGGGGCTGGAAAAGGGCATCTAGCACAGATACGCAGTATTTT.

This sequence joins TRBV7-2 and TRBJ1-1; D might be TRBD1 (5 bases). V was trimmed by 2 bases and J by 1 base, leaving 11 bases between them. The germline V gene encodes CDR1 SGHTA and CDR2 FQGNSA. The CDR3 covers 15 residues. CDR3 amino acids: CASSLSGGENTEAFF. CDR3 coding DNA: TGTGCCAGCAGCTTATCGGGGGGGGAGAACACTGAAGCTTTCTTT.

This sequence joins TRBV2 and TRBJ1-1; 8 nucleotides match TRBD1. The J segment lost 11 bases and the V segment lost 6 bases, leaving 8 bases of the junction unmatched. CDR3 length: 12 residues. Germline-derived CDR1 and CDR2 are SNHLY and FYNNEI. This CDR3 reads CASSGDRGYAFF. The CDR3 bases are TGTGCCAGCAGCGGCGACAGGGGTTATGCTTTCTTT.

The V and J genes are TRBV7-9 and TRBJ2-3; tentative D call: TRBD2 (5 bases). CDR1 and CDR2 (germline): SEHNR, FQNEAQ (reference sequence). The germline V and J ends were trimmed by 5 bases and 0 bases, with 12 bases remaining between them. This CDR3 contains 15 residues. In DNA, the CDR3 is TGTGCCAGCAGCCTATCCACGGGGAGCACAGATACGCAGTATTTT. Protein product: CASSLSTGSTDTQYF.

The chain recombines TRBV18 with TRBJ2-1, with TRBD2 matching 9 bases. The germline V gene has CDR1 KGHSH and CDR2 LQKENI. The CDR3 loop spans 14 amino acids. V dropped 0 bases and J dropped 6; count of bases not matched to a gene: 0. CDR3 DNA: TGTGCCAGCTCACCACCAGCGGGAGGCAATGAGCAGTTCTTC. This gives the protein CASSPPAGGNEQFF.

J is TRBJ1-1 and V is TRBV9, with D perhaps matching TRBD1 (5 bases). In germline, CDR1 is SGDLS, CDR2 YYNGEE. The CDR3 runs 13 residues. Trimming cost V 4 bases and J 5 bases, with 12 bases left between them. This CDR3 reads CASSSGGGTEAFF. The CDR3, as DNA: TGTGCCAGCAGCTCCGGGGGGGGGACTGAAGCTTTCTTT.

The V and J genes are TRBV2 and TRBJ1-3; no reliable D call. The CDR3 sequence is 14 residues long. Germline V CDR1 and CDR2: SNHLY, FYNNEI. V gave up 5 bases and J gave up 1 base, with 9 bases separating them. The CDR3 here is CASSPLHSGNTIYF. CDR3 sequence (DNA): TGTGCCAGCAGTCCACTACATTCTGGAAACACCATATATTTT.

This clone showed up just a few times. J is TRBJ2-7 and V is TRBV7-8; 7 positions match TRBD2. Germline values: CDR1 SGHVS, CDR2 FQNEAQ. J was trimmed by 2 bases and V by 3 bases; bases with no gene match: 7. The CDR3 extends over 15 amino acids. This CDR3 reads CASSFSGSGAYEQYF. The CDR3 region has the DNA TGTGCCAGCAGCTTTTCCGGGAGCGGGGCCTACGAGCAGTACTTC.

The rearrangement uses TRBV12-3 or TRBV12-4 and TRBJ1-1; D is ambiguous. This CDR3 spans 13 amino acids. Trimming shortened V by 7 bases and J by 1 base, and 10 bases separated the two germline ends. CDR3 nucleotide sequence: TGTGCCAGCAATCCAGTTGGGAACACTGAAGCTTTCTTT. Protein: CASNPVGNTEAFF.

J is TRBJ1-5 and V is TRBV4-3; D not certain. This CDR3 region has 15 residues. Between the trimmed V and J ends, which lost 0 bases and 2 bases, there was a span of 8 bases. Germline CDR1 is LGHNA and CDR2 is YSLEER. The CDR3 bases are TGCGCCAGCAGCCAAGACCCTGGGGGCAATCAGCCCCAGCATTTT. This gives the protein CASSQDPGGNQPQHF.

The rearrangement joins TRBV11-2 to TRBJ1-2, with D possibly being TRBD1 (6 bases). There are 15 residues in the CDR3. Germline V gene sequence: CDR1 SGHAT, CDR2 FQNNGV. V was cut by 0 bases and J by 5 bases, with 13 bases left in between. DNA of the CDR3: TGTGCCAGCAGCTTAGACCCCTCAGGGGAGTATGGCTACACCTTC. Residues: CASSLDPSGEYGYTF.

CDR3: CASSEKTGSVNTEAFF. CDR3 DNA sequence: TGTGCCAGCAGTGAAAAGACAGGGAGTGTGAACACTGAAGCTTTCTTT. The J gene is TRBJ1-1, the V gene TRBV2; TRBD1 matches 7 bases. This CDR3 spans 16 amino acids. Trimming cost V 2 bases and J 0 bases; bases outside gene matches: 6. The germline gives CDR1 SNHLY, CDR2 FYNNEI.

V gene TRBV29-1 combines with J gene TRBJ2-7; no firm D call. This CDR3 region has 13 residues. The V gene lost 6 bases and the J gene lost 1 base, with 13 bases spanning the gap. CDR1 and CDR2 from the germline V gene are SQVTM and ANQGSEA. The CDR3 nucleotides read TGCAGCGTGGGGTCCGTTTCTTCCTACGAGCAGTACTTC. Encoded protein: CSVGSVSSYEQYF.

This chain links TRBV6-2 or TRBV6-3 with TRBJ1-6; D is perhaps TRBD1 (5 bases). This CDR3 has 15 residues. Germline CDR1 MNHEY, CDR2 SVGEGT. V gave up 5 bases and J gave up 4 bases, with 12 bases separating them. The CDR3 is CASSRDRDYNSPLHF. The CDR3 region has the DNA TGTGCCAGCAGTCGCGACAGAGATTATAATTCACCCCTCCACTTT.

This chain joins TRBV11-1 and TRBJ2-7; TRBD2 matches 8 bases. The CDR3 runs 15 residues. Germline values: CDR1 SGHAT, CDR2 FQDESV (reference sequence). Trimming removed 3 bases from V and 3 bases from J; junction bases left unmatched: 7. The CDR3 protein is CASSFSGTLLYEQYF. The CDR3 bases are TGTGCCAGCAGCTTTAGCGGGACCTTGCTCTACGAGCAGTACTTC.

The CDR3 loop reads CASRQGALVMNTEAFF. The CDR3, as DNA: TGCGCCAGCAGACAGGGGGCCCTGGTAATGAACACTGAAGCTTTCTTT. The chain carries TRBV5-1 and TRBJ1-1; TRBD1 aligns across 9 bases. The CDR3 runs to 16 residues. Trimming at V came to 5 bases and at J to 0 bases, leaving 8 bases not matched to a gene. Germline assignment: CDR1 SGHRS and CDR2 YFSETQ.

This clone was seen once. The chain recombines TRBV11-2 with TRBJ2-1, with 9 bases lining up with TRBD1. CDR1 is SGHAT and CDR2 is FQNNGV in the germline V gene. The V segment lost 3 bases and the J segment 8 bases; nucleotides outside the gene matches: 8. The CDR3 consists of 15 residues. The CDR3: CASSFHGTGFHEQFF. CDR3 nucleotides: TGTGCCAGCAGCTTCCACGGGACAGGGTTTCATGAGCAGTTCTTC. Full variable domain (rest looked up from reference TRBV11-2 and TRBJ2-1): EAGVAQSPRYKIIEKRQSVAFWCNPISGHATLYWYQQILGQGPKLLIQFQNNGVVDDSQLPKDRFSAERLKGVDSTLKIQPAKLEDSAVYLCASSFHGTGFHEQFFGPGTRLTVL.